A selection of T cell receptor beta chains follows, all from one sample in a study of cytomegalovirus exposure and HLA in healthy donors. This table comes from immunoSEQ multiplex PCR, and its TCRdb copy is limited to in-frame clones, with some not included. The data show 150,000 to 200,000 clones, 85% seen once. The source material was PBMCs. These receptor sequences come from a man between 18 and 29 years old in good health and CMV-seropositive. CDR3s include the opening cysteine and the closing phenylalanine or tryptophan. D genes are given only for firm matches. The listing skips clone size in some rows; elsewhere it reads once, few, many or a size class.

>TRBJ2-5|TRBV2|-|-
CASSGGDGETQYF
TGTGCCAGCAGTGGGGGGGATGGGGAGACCCAGTACTTC
>TRBJ1-2|TRBV2|-|TRBD1
CASSPGTDYGYTF
TGTGCCAGCAGCCCAGGGACAGACTATGGCTACACCTTC
>TRBJ2-1|TRBV28|-|-
CACNGADLTRSSYNEQFF
TGTGCCTGTAATGGGGCAGACTTGACCCGTAGCTCCTACAATGAGCAGTTCTTC
>TRBJ2-2|TRBV15|-|-
CATSRTQANTGELFF
TGTGCCACCAGCAGGACCCAGGCGAACACCGGGGAGCTGTTTTTT
>TRBJ2-3|TRBV5-1|-|-
CASSPRGFSTDTQYF
TGCGCCAGCAGCCCCAGGGGATTTAGCACAGATACGCAGTATTTT
>TRBJ2-2|TRBV27|-|-
CASSLYPEGHPELFF
TGTGCCAGCAGTTTATACCCCGAAGGACACCCGGAGCTGTTTTTT
>TRBJ2-2|TRBV28|-|-
CASSGGSANTGELFF
TGTGCCAGCAGTGGAGGGAGCGCGAACACCGGGGAGCTGTTTTTT
>TRBJ1-3|TRBV5-1|-|-
CASRESGGGNTIYF
TGCGCCAGCAGAGAGTCGGGTGGTGGAAACACCATATATTTT
>TRBJ2-5|TRBV4-1|-|TRBD2
CASSQGLAAQETQYF
TGCGCCAGCAGCCAAGGCCTAGCGGCCCAAGAGACCCAGTACTTC
>TRBJ2-3|TRBV7-9|-|-
CASSPLGSGAPDTQYF
TGTGCCAGCAGCCCTCTAGGGAGCGGAGCCCCAGATACGCAGTATTTT
>TRBJ1-3|TRBV18|-|-
CASSPSGQSGNTIYF
TGTGCCAGCTCACCAAGCGGACAGTCTGGAAACACCATATATTTT
>TRBJ1-1|TRBV25-1|once|-
CASSEGHLYTEAFF
TGTGCCAGCAGTGAGGGACACTTGTACACTGAAGCTTTCTTT
>TRBJ2-1|TRBV7-6|once|-
CASSLAPGSSYNEQFF
TGTGCCAGCAGCTTAGCGCCCGGGAGCTCCTACAATGAGCAGTTCTTC
>TRBJ1-1|TRBV28|few|-
CASSPNGQLLNTEAFF
TGTGCCAGCAGTCCCAATGGACAGCTCCTGAACACTGAAGCTTTCTTT
>TRBJ2-7|TRBV6-5|-|-
CASSYSRGYEQYF
TGTGCCAGCAGTTACTCGAGAGGCTACGAGCAGTACTTC
>TRBJ2-1|TRBV11-3|-|-
CASSQDSSYNEQFF
TGTGCCAGCAGCCAGGACAGCTCCTACAATGAGCAGTTCTTC
>TRBJ2-7|TRBV4-1|-|-
CASSQDGRSTYEQYF
TGCGCCAGCAGCCAAGATGGTCGCAGTACCTACGAGCAGTACTTC
>TRBJ1-5|TRBV27|-|-
CASSFQGQPQHF
TGTGCCAGCAGTTTTCAGGGTCAGCCCCAGCATTTT
>TRBJ2-3|TRBV28|-|-
CASTTLGADTQYF
TGTGCCAGCACCACCCTGGGCGCAGATACGCAGTATTTT
>TRBJ1-1|TRBV6-5|-|-
CASREFEAFF
TGTGCCAGCAGAGAGTTTGAGGCTTTCTTT
>TRBJ2-1|TRBV9|-|-
CASSVAGVTNNEQFF
TGTGCCAGCAGCGTAGCCGGAGTAACCAACAATGAGCAGTTCTTC
>TRBJ1-1|TRBV27|-|TRBD1
CASSSGTGRPEAFF
TGTGCCAGCAGTTCGGGGACAGGGAGGCCTGAAGCTTTCTTT
>TRBJ1-1|TRBV5-6|once|-
CASSLSGVTEAFF
TGTGCCAGCAGCTTGAGCGGGGTAACTGAAGCTTTCTTT
>TRBJ1-2|TRBV5-1|-|TRBD1
CASSFTTGEGNGYTF
TGCGCCAGCAGCTTTACCACAGGGGAAGGGAATGGCTACACCTTC
>TRBJ2-7|TRBV5-4|-|TRBD1
CASRNSGQFSYEQYF
TGTGCCAGCAGGAACTCGGGACAGTTCTCCTACGAGCAGTACTTC
>TRBJ2-7|TRBV6-1|-|TRBD1
CASSADRGYEQYF
TGTGCCAGCAGTGCCGACAGGGGGTACGAGCAGTACTTC
>TRBJ1-1|TRBV7-9|-|TRBD1
CASSSQGANTEAFF
TGTGCCAGCAGCTCACAGGGGGCGAACACTGAAGCTTTCTTT
>TRBJ1-1|TRBV5-1|-|-
CASSVGGWGIDTEAFF
TGCGCCAGCAGCGTAGGGGGTTGGGGGATCGACACTGAAGCTTTCTTT
>TRBJ2-6|TRBV19|-|TRBD1
CASRQGAGANVLTF
TGTGCCAGTAGACAGGGGGCTGGGGCCAACGTCCTGACTTTC
>TRBJ1-1|TRBV5-4|-|-
CASSAGGSNTEAFF
TGTGCCAGCAGCGCCGGTGGTTCGAACACTGAAGCTTTCTTT
>TRBJ2-1|TRBV10-2|-|TRBD2
CASETGLAFNEQFF
TGCGCCAGCGAGACGGGACTAGCGTTCAATGAGCAGTTCTTC
>TRBJ2-7|TRBV10-1|-|TRBD1
CASSESTGLGEQYF
TGCGCCAGCAGTGAGTCGACAGGGTTGGGCGAGCAGTACTTC
>TRBJ2-1|TRBV9|-|TRBD2
CASRPSGGEQFF
TGTGCCAGCAGGCCTAGCGGCGGTGAGCAGTTCTTC
>TRBJ1-2|TRBV5-4|-|-
CASSLRDPSYGYTF
TGTGCCAGCAGCTTGAGAGATCCGTCCTATGGCTACACCTTC
>TRBJ1-2|TRBV11-2|-|-
CASSSRGMNYGYTF
TGTGCCAGCAGTTCCCGAGGGATGAACTATGGCTACACCTTC
>TRBJ1-3|TRBV5-1|-|-
CASSLTGSGNTIYF
TGCGCCAGCAGCTTGACCGGCTCTGGAAACACCATATATTTT
>TRBJ2-1|TRBV5-6|-|TRBD1
CASRGQGLSYNEQFF
TGTGCCAGCAGGGGACAGGGGCTCTCCTACAATGAGCAGTTCTTC
>TRBJ2-5|TRBV7-9|-|TRBD2
CASSLGGLVGETQYF
TGTGCCAGCAGCTTAGGAGGACTAGTGGGTGAGACCCAGTACTTC
>TRBJ1-1|TRBV2|-|-
CASSDPVGPLNTEAFF
TGTGCCAGCAGCGACCCAGTGGGGCCACTGAACACTGAAGCTTTCTTT
>TRBJ2-3|TRBV7-3|-|TRBD1
CASSSGQGMTDTQYF
TGTGCCAGCAGCTCGGGACAGGGTATGACAGATACGCAGTATTTT
>TRBJ2-5|TRBV10-3|-|-
CAISDGTKETQYF
TGTGCCATCAGTGACGGGACAAAAGAGACCCAGTACTTC
>TRBJ2-7|TRBV5-6|once|-
CASSPRQPYEQYF
TGTGCCAGCAGCCCTCGACAGCCCTACGAGCAGTACTTC
>TRBJ2-1|TRBV4-2|-|-
CASSQDSTERTPYNEQFF
TGTGCCAGCAGCCAAGATTCAACCGAGCGGACCCCCTACAATGAGCAGTTCTTC
>TRBJ2-7|TRBV28|-|-
CASSLTGGEHYEQYF
TGTGCCAGCAGTTTGACTGGAGGAGAACACTACGAGCAGTACTTC
>TRBJ2-7|TRBV27|-|TRBD2
CASSLKGRGDYEQYF
TGTGCCAGCAGTTTAAAAGGACGGGGGGACTACGAGCAGTACTTC
>TRBJ2-7|TRBV29-1|-|-
CSVITTPRYEQYF
TGCAGCGTAATTACGACCCCGCGGTACGAGCAGTACTTC
>TRBJ2-2|TRBV30|-|-
CAWNPGLMTGELFF
TGTGCCTGGAATCCAGGGTTAATGACCGGGGAGCTGTTTTTT
>TRBJ2-3|TRBV5-8|-|TRBD1
CASSQGQGKTFFTDTQYF
TGTGCCAGCAGCCAGGGACAGGGTAAAACCTTCTTCACAGATACGCAGTATTTT
>TRBJ1-4|TRBV6-1|-|TRBD1
CASSAQGALNEKLFF
TGTGCCAGCAGTGCACAGGGGGCTCTTAATGAAAAACTGTTTTTT
>TRBJ1-5|TRBV28|-|-
CASRRMAGGQPQHF
TGTGCCAGCAGGCGTATGGCGGGAGGGCAGCCCCAGCATTTT
>TRBJ2-7|TRBV18|once|TRBD2
CASSPTSGRLYEQYF
TGTGCCAGCTCACCAACTAGCGGGAGGCTCTACGAGCAGTACTTC
>TRBJ1-2|TRBV29-1|once|-
CSVRSQGNYGYTF
TGCAGCGTTAGATCACAGGGCAACTATGGCTACACCTTC
>TRBJ1-1|TRBV7-2|-|-
CASFRGTEAFF
TGTGCCAGCTTCCGGGGAACTGAAGCTTTCTTT